This T cell receptor beta chain is from a study of T cells in localized non-small cell lung cancer. Data came from immunoSEQ multiplex PCR; TCRdb stores just in-frame clones and leaves some out. The data hold approximately 26,000 clones, with about 84% observed a single time. There are a few counts of this clone. The V end lost 3 bases, the J end lost 10 bases, and 13 bases lay between the germline ends. Per germline, CDR1 MGHRA and CDR2 YSYEKL. The CDR3 is made up of 13 amino acids. The chain links TRBV4-1 to TRBJ2-1; D unresolved. The sample was peripheral blood, taken before any cancer treatment. The source is a man between 40 and 70 years old with stage III squamous cell lung carcinoma. The CDR3 nucleotides are TGCGCCAGCAGCCAGATTAGCTCCCCGGAGCAGTTCTTC. The encoded protein is CASSQISSPEQFF.